This TCR beta chain was sequenced during a study of siplizumab effects on memory and regulatory T cells. This clone has just a few counts. The protocol was immunoSEQ multiplex PCR, while the TCRdb copy is restricted to in-frame clones and leaves out a portion. The table lists about 26,000 clones, 65% to 90% of them singletons. The V gene end was trimmed by 6 bases and the J gene end by 7 bases; junction bases not matched to a gene: 9. Looked up from germline, CDR1 is LNHDA and CDR2 is SQIVND (reference sequence). The CDR3 contains 15 residues. The rearrangement uses TRBV19 and TRBJ2-4; 10 nucleotides align to TRBD1. The sequenced sample was memory CD4+ T cells sorted from blood. This receptor was taken from a human donor in good health. CDR3 sequence (DNA): TGTGCCAGTAGCTCGGTAGGGGACAGGGGTAACATTCAGTACTTC. Translated: CASSSVGDRGNIQYF.